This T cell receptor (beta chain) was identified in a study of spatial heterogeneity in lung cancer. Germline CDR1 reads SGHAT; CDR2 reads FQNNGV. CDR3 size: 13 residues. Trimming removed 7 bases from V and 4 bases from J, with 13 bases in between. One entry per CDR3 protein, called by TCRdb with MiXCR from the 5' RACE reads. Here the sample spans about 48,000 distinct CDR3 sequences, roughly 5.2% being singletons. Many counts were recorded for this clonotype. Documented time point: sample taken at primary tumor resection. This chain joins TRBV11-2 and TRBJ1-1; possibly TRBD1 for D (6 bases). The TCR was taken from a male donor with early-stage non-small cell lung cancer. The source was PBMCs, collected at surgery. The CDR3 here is CASTLGGITEAFF. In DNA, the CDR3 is TGTGCCAGCACCCTAGGGGGGATCACTGAAGCTTTCTTT. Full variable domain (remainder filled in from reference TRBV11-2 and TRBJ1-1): EAGVAQSPRYKIIEKRQSVAFWCNPISGHATLYWYQQILGQGPKLLIQFQNNGVVDDSQLPKDRFSAERLKGVDSTLKIQPAKLEDSAVYLCASTLGGITEAFFGQGTRLTVV.